This T cell receptor (beta chain) was captured by sequencing in a study of radiation and T cells in renal cell carcinoma. Deletions cut 5 bases from V and 6 bases from J, with 8 bases between. The germline gives CDR1 MDHEN, CDR2 SYDVKM. The CDR3 is 11 residues long. This sample's time point: blood 2 weeks post-SBRT. Treatment given: 15 Gy SBRT to primary tumor, nephrectomy 4 weeks later. This clone turned up a few times. Clones were read by immunoSEQ multiplex PCR, and TCRdb kept only the in-frame ones, dropping some. The sample lists fewer than 90,000 clones; around 86% were seen once. The sequencing here drew on blood, taken from a patient whose treatment included radiotherapy and nephrectomy. The chain employs TRBV28 and TRBJ2-7; D uncertain. The origin of this receptor is a woman aged 50 to 65 with renal cell carcinoma. The CDR3 region is CASSSSSEQYF. In nucleotides, the CDR3 is TGTGCCAGCAGTAGCTCGAGCGAGCAGTACTTC.